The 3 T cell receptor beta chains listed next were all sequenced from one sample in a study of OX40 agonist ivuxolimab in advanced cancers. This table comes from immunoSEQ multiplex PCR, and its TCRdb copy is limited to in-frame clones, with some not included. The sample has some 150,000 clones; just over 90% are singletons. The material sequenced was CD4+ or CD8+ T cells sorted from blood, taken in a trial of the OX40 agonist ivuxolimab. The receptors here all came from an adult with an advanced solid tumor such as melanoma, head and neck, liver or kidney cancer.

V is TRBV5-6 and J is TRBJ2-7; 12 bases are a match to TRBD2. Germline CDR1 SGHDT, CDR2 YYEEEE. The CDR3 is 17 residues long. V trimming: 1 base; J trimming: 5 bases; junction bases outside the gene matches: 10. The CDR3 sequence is CASSLRPLAGGRNEQYF. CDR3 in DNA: TGTGCCAGCAGCTTGAGGCCCCTAGCGGGAGGGCGGAACGAGCAGTACTTC.

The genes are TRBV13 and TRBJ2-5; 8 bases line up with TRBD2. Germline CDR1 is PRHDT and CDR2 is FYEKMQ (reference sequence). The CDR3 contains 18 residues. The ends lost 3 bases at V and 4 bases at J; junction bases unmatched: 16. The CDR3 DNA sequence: TGTGCCAGCAGCTTTCGGGTTAGCGGGGTCCCCGCGCCAGAGACCCAGTACTTC. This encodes CASSFRVSGVPAPETQYF.

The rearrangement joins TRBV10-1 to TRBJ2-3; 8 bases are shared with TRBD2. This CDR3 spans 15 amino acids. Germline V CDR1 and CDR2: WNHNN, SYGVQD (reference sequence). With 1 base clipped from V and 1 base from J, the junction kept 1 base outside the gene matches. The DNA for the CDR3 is TGCGCCAGCAGTGAGTTTAGCGGGGGCACAGATACGCAGTATTTT. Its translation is CASSEFSGGTDTQYF.